The present entry profiles one T cell receptor beta chain with its context. What it binds is not known. This entry comes from a study of T-cell reconstitution after alpha-beta-depleted transplantation in children. The authors prepared the TCRbeta library with unique molecular identifiers. Each CDR3 protein is one row after TCRdb ran MiXCR on the PCR reads. The top ten clones hold approximately 9.6% of a sample with 250,000 to 300,000 distinct CDR3 sequences, roughly 8.2% of them seen once. V lost 5 bases, J lost 2 bases, and 22 bases lay in between. The CDR3 runs to 17 residues. Germline values: CDR1 SGHVS, CDR2 FQNEAQ. Study-wide findings and caveats: T-cell counts and diversity were attributed mostly to newly produced T cells one year after transplant. Surviving recipient cells, namely T cells and thymic progenitors, were the source of high day-60 TCRbeta diversity in some patients. Alpha-beta T cells about two months after transplant reportedly derived from several hundred expanded graft clones.

The chain employs TRBV7-8 and TRBJ2-7; D unresolved. The clonotype was recovered from a female patient between 2 and 15 years old who had a stem cell transplant for Fanconi anemia, so the T cells may come from the graft donor. The source was peripheral blood, collected 360 days after TCRalphabeta/CD19-depleted stem cell transplant. For the CDR3, the DNA is TGTGCCAGCAGCCCCCGTCGGGTTACTGGGTTGCCCTACGAGCAGTACTTC. Amino acid sequence: CASSPRRVTGLPYEQYF.